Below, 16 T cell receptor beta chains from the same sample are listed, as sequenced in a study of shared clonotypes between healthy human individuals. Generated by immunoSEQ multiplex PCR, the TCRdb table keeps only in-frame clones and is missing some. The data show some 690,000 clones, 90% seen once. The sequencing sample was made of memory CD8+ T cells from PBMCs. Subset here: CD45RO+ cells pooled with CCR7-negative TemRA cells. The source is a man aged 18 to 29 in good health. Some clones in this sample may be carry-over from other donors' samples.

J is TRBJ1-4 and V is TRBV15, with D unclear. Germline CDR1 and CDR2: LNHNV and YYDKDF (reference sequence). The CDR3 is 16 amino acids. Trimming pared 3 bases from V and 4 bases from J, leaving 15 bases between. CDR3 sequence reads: CATSRTREGSNEKLFF. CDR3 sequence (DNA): TGTGCCACCAGCAGGACACGGGAGGGAAGTAATGAAAAACTGTTTTTT.

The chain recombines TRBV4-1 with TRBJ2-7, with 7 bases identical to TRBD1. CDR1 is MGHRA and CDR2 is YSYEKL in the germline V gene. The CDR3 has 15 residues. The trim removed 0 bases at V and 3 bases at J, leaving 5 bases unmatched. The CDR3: CASSQEIDRVYEQYF. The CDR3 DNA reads TGCGCCAGCAGCCAAGAGATTGACAGGGTCTACGAGCAGTACTTC.

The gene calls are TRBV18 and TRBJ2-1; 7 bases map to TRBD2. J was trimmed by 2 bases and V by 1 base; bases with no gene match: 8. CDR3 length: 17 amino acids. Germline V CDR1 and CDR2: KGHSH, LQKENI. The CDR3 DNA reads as TGTGCCAGCTCACCACTTTTAGAGCGGGACCCCTACAATGAGCAGTTCTTC. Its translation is CASSPLLERDPYNEQFF.

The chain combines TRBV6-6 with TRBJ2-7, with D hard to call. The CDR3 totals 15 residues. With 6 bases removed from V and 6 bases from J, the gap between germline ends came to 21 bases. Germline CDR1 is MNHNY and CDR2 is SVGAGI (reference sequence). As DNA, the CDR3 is TGTGCCAGCAGCACGCGACATGGAGAGTTTGGCGAGCAGTACTTC. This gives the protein CASSTRHGEFGEQYF.

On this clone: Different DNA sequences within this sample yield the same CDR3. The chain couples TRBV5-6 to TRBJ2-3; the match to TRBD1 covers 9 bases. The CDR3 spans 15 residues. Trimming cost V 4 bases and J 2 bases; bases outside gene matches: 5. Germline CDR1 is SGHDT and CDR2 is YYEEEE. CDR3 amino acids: CASSPGTGYTDTQYF. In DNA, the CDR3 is TGTGCCAGCAGCCCCGGGACAGGGTACACAGATACGCAGTATTTT. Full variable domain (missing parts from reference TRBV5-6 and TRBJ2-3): DAGVTQSPTHLIKTRGQQVTLRCSPKSGHDTVSWYQQALGQGPQFIFQYYEEEERQRGNFPDRFSGHQFPNYSSELNVNALLLGDSALYLCASSPGTGYTDTQYFGPGTRLTVL.

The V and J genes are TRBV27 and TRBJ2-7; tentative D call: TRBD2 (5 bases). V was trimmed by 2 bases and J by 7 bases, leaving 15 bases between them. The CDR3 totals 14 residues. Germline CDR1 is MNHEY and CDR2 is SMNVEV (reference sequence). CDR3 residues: CASSLIGSIREQYF. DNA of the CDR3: TGTGCCAGCAGTTTAATAGGGAGCATAAGGGAGCAGTACTTC.

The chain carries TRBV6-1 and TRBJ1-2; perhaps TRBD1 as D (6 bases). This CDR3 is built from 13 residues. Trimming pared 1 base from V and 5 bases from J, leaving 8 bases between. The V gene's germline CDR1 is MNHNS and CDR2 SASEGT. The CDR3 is CASSEVQGYGYTF. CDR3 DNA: TGTGCCAGCAGTGAAGTTCAGGGGTATGGCTACACCTTC.

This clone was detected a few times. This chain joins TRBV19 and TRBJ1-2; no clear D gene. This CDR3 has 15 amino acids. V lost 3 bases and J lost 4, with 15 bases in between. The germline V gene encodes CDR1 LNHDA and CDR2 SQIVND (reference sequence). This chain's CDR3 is CASSMVGVGTYGYTF. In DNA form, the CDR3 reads TGTGCCAGTAGTATGGTTGGCGTTGGTACCTATGGCTACACCTTC.

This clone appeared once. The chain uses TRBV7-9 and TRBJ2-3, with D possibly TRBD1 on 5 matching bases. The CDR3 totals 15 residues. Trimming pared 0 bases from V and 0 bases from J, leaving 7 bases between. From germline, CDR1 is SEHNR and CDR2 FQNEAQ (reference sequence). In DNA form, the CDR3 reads TGTGCCAGCAGCTTAGCGCCAGGGAGCACAGATACGCAGTATTTT. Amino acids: CASSLAPGSTDTQYF.

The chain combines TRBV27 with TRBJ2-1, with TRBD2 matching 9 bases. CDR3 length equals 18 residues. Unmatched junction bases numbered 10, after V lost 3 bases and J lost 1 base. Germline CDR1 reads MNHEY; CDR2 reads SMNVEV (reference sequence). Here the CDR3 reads CASSLWLGGRGSYNEQFF. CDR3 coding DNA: TGTGCCAGCAGTTTGTGGTTGGGCGGGAGGGGTTCCTACAATGAGCAGTTCTTC.

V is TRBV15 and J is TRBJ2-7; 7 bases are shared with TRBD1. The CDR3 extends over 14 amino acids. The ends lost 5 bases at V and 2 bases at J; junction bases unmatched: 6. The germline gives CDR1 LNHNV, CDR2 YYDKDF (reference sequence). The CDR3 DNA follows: TGTGCCACCAGCGTCGGGACAGCTACCTACGAGCAGTACTTC. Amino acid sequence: CATSVGTATYEQYF.

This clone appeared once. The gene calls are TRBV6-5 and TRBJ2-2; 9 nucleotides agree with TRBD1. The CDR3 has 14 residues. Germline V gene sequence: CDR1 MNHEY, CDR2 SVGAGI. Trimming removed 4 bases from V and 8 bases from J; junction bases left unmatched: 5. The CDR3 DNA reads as TGTGCCAGCAGTTGGACAGGGGAGACAGGGGAGCTGTTTTTT. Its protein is CASSWTGETGELFF.

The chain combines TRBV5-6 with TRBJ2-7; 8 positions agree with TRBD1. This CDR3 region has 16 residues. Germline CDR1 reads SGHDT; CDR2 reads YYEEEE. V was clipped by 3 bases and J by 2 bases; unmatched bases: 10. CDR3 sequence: CASSWNTGTGPYEQYF. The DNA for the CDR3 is TGTGCCAGCAGCTGGAACACCGGGACAGGACCCTACGAGCAGTACTTC.

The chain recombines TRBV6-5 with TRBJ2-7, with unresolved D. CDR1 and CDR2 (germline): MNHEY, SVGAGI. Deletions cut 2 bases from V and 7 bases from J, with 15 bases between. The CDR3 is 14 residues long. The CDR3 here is CASSYKLGRREQYF. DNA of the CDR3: TGTGCCAGCAGTTACAAGCTTGGCCGACGAGAGCAGTACTTC.

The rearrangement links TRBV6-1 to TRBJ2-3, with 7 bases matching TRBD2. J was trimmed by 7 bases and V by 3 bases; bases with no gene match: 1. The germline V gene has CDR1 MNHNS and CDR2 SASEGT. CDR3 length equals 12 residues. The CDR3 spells CASSDGGNTQYF. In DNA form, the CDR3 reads TGTGCCAGCAGTGACGGGGGGAATACGCAGTATTTT.

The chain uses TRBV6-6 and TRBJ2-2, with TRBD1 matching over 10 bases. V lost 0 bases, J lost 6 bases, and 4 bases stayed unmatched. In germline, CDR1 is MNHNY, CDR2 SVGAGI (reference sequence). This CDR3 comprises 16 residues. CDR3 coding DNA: TGTGCCAGCAGTTACTCGACAGGGGGCGATGCCGGGGAGCTGTTTTTT. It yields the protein CASSYSTGGDAGELFF.